What follows are 27 T cell receptor beta chains derived from one specimen sequenced in a study of cytomegalovirus exposure and HLA in healthy donors. The method was immunoSEQ multiplex PCR; TCRdb's version includes in-frame clones alone and lacks a portion of them. This table holds 250,000 to 400,000 clones, around 90% found once. Sequenced sample: PBMCs. The receptors derive from a man younger than 40 in good health and CMV-seronegative.

The chain combines TRBV5-1 with TRBJ2-7, with 7 bases matching TRBD1. The V gene end was trimmed by 4 bases and the J gene end by 4 bases; junction bases not matched to a gene: 11. The CDR3 is made up of 15 amino acids. Germline CDR1 reads SGHRS; CDR2 reads YFSETQ. CDR3 DNA: TGCGCCAGCAGCCCGACCGGGACAGATACTTACGAGCAGTACTTC. This encodes CASSPTGTDTYEQYF.

This chain joins TRBV5-1 and TRBJ2-1, with D possibly being TRBD2 (5 bases). From germline, CDR1 is SGHRS and CDR2 YFSETQ. V lost 4 bases to trimming and J lost 0 bases, with 11 bases between them. CDR3 size: 15 residues. The DNA of the CDR3 is TGCGCCAGCAGCGAGACGGGATACTCCTACAATGAGCAGTTCTTC. Its translation is CASSETGYSYNEQFF.

This clone was observed a handful of times. The gene calls are TRBV6-1 and TRBJ1-6; possible D gene TRBD1, 6 bases. Germline CDR1 is MNHNS and CDR2 is SASEGT. V lost 8 bases and J lost 8, with 13 bases in between. The CDR3 runs to 13 residues. In DNA, the CDR3 is TGTGCCAGCTGGATGACAGGACATTCACCCCTCCACTTT. Residues: CASWMTGHSPLHF.

This chain joins TRBV7-2 and TRBJ1-2; D is possibly TRBD1 (6 bases). V was shortened by 5 bases and J by 0 bases, with 13 bases between the two germline ends. Germline CDR1 SGHTA, CDR2 FQGNSA. There are 15 residues in the CDR3. The CDR3 here is CASSPTGLANYGYTF. The CDR3, as DNA: TGTGCCAGCAGCCCCACAGGGTTAGCTAACTATGGCTACACCTTC. The variable domain in full, with the rest retrieved from reference TRBV7-2 and TRBJ1-2, is GAGVSQSPSNKVTEKGKDVELRCDPISGHTALYWYRQSLGQGLEFLIYFQGNSAPDKSGLPSDRFSAERTGGSVSTLTIQRTQQEDSAVYLCASSPTGLANYGYTFGSGTRLTVV.

The sample holds one count of this clone. The chain uses TRBV6-5 and TRBJ2-7, with D perhaps matching TRBD1 (6 bases). The CDR3 covers 15 residues. V was cut by 8 bases and J by 5 bases, with 22 bases left in between. The V gene's germline CDR1 is MNHEY and CDR2 SVGAGI. The CDR3 spells CASRARPTGRDEQYF. Here the CDR3 DNA reads TGTGCCAGCCGCGCCCGGCCGACAGGCAGGGACGAGCAGTACTTC.

The V gene is TRBV5-4, the J gene TRBJ1-1; 9 bases are shared with TRBD1. Germline-derived CDR1 and CDR2 are SGHNT and YYREEE (reference sequence). V was pared by 3 bases and J by 0 bases, with 6 bases of the junction left unmatched. The CDR3 has 16 amino acids. The CDR3 coding sequence is TGTGCCAGCAGCTCCCGGGACAGGGCCATGAACACTGAAGCTTTCTTT. Protein product: CASSSRDRAMNTEAFF.

This chain joins TRBV11-2 and TRBJ1-2; D may be TRBD1 (6 bases). CDR3 size: 14 residues. Trimming cost V 3 bases and J 5 bases, with 13 bases left between them. Germline values: CDR1 SGHAT, CDR2 FQNNGV. The DNA for the CDR3 is TGTGCCAGCAGCTTGTCCGGGGGGCTTTATGGCTACACCTTC. Residues: CASSLSGGLYGYTF.

The chain links TRBV4-1 to TRBJ2-5; 9 bases match TRBD2. This CDR3 is 16 amino acids long. V shed 2 bases and J 2 bases; nucleotides not matched to a gene: 6. Germline V lookup: CDR1 MGHRA, CDR2 YSYEKL. CDR3 coding DNA: TGCGCCAGCAGCCAAATCTTAGCGGGGGTTCAAGAGACCCAGTACTTC. This encodes CASSQILAGVQETQYF.

This clone came up once. The chain combines TRBV7-2 with TRBJ1-5; 8 bases fit TRBD1. V lost 4 bases and J lost 0; bases outside the gene matches: 8. Germline CDR1 reads SGHTA; CDR2 reads FQGNSA. The CDR3 is 17 residues long. The CDR3 sequence: CASSSNPGGPSNQPQHF. In DNA form, the CDR3 reads TGTGCCAGCAGCTCGAACCCAGGGGGCCCTAGCAATCAGCCCCAGCATTTT.

The chain is built from TRBV6-5 and TRBJ2-7, with 8 nucleotides matching TRBD1. This CDR3 spans 14 amino acids. Germline assignment: CDR1 MNHEY and CDR2 SVGAGI. The V and J ends lost 6 bases and 2 bases, in that order; junction bases with no gene match: 6. The CDR3 loop reads CASSRDRSTYEQYF. The CDR3 DNA follows: TGTGCCAGCAGCAGGGACAGGTCAACCTACGAGCAGTACTTC.

V gene TRBV7-9 combines with J gene TRBJ1-2; the D is unclear. This CDR3 region has 12 residues. The V gene's germline CDR1 is SEHNR and CDR2 FQNEAQ (reference sequence). The V gene lost 3 bases and the J gene lost 7 bases, with 9 bases spanning the gap. CDR3 loop: CASSLRESGYTF. The CDR3, as DNA: TGTGCCAGCAGCTTGCGGGAGAGTGGCTACACCTTC.

This chain links TRBV11-2 with TRBJ2-7; 7 positions match TRBD2. With V trimmed by 2 bases and J by 3 bases, 10 bases remained unmatched. Germline V CDR1 and CDR2: SGHAT, FQNNGV. The CDR3 sequence is 16 residues long. CDR3: CASSLSLGDYHYEQYF. Written as DNA, the CDR3 is TGTGCCAGCAGCTTATCTCTTGGGGACTACCACTACGAGCAGTACTTC.

This chain uses TRBV27 with TRBJ2-3; 9 bases agree with TRBD1. Germline V lookup: CDR1 MNHEY, CDR2 SMNVEV (reference sequence). The CDR3 loop spans 18 amino acids. The ends lost 5 bases at V and 3 bases at J; junction bases unmatched: 15. In nucleotides, the CDR3 is TGTGCCAGCAGTCCTCTCCGGACAGGGGTCTTTCTTACAGATACGCAGTATTTT. The encoded protein is CASSPLRTGVFLTDTQYF.

The chain couples TRBV7-2 to TRBJ2-1; D might be TRBD2 (5 bases). Trimming took off 5 bases at V and 2 bases at J, with 13 bases between the two ends. The CDR3 sequence is 15 residues long. The germline V gene encodes CDR1 SGHTA and CDR2 FQGNSA. The DNA for the CDR3 is TGTGCCAGCAGCCCCCGGGGATTCGCCTACAATGAGCAGTTCTTC. Translation: CASSPRGFAYNEQFF.

This chain connects TRBV5-1 to TRBJ2-7; 10 nucleotides match TRBD2. V lost 4 bases, J lost 2 bases, and 6 bases stayed unmatched. This CDR3 region has 15 residues. CDR1 is SGHRS, CDR2 YFSETQ, per germline. The CDR3 sequence is CASSLRTSGTYEQYF. Here the CDR3 DNA reads TGCGCCAGCAGCCTAAGGACTAGCGGTACCTACGAGCAGTACTTC.

This sequence joins TRBV5-6 and TRBJ2-7; TRBD1 matches at 7 bases. The junction had 17 bases not matched to a gene; V was cut back by 4 bases and J by 7 bases. This CDR3 is built from 16 residues. Germline loops: CDR1 SGHDT, CDR2 YYEEEE. CDR3 DNA sequence: TGTGCCAGCAGCCTAGACAGGGTTTGGGGGTCTGGGGAGCAGTACTTC. Its translation: CASSLDRVWGSGEQYF.

The chain couples TRBV25-1 to TRBJ2-5; TRBD1 might be the D (6 bases). CDR1 is MGHDK and CDR2 is SYGVNS in the germline V gene. CDR3 length: 16 amino acids. Trimming shortened V by 4 bases and J by 5 bases, and 20 bases separated the two germline ends. CDR3 in DNA: TGTGCCAGCAGTGTGGGGGCCTCCACAGGGCCGGAGACCCAGTACTTC. It codes for CASSVGASTGPETQYF.

This clone was detected only a few times. The chain recombines TRBV19 with TRBJ1-6; maybe TRBD1 (5 bases). The ends were cut back, 3 bases at V and 8 bases at J, with 8 bases in the middle. CDR3 length: 13 residues. CDR1 and CDR2 from the germline V gene are LNHDA and SQIVND (reference sequence). This chain's CDR3 is CASSIRRDSPLHF. The CDR3 coding sequence is TGTGCCAGTAGTATCCGCAGGGATTCACCCCTCCACTTT.

The V call is TRBV5-1, the J call TRBJ1-3, with D unresolved. The CDR3 is 15 residues long. Looked up from germline, CDR1 is SGHRS and CDR2 is YFSETQ. V was clipped by 0 bases and J by 0 bases, with 7 bases between them. The CDR3, as DNA: TGCGCCAGCAGCTTGGACTCGGGCTCTGGAAACACCATATATTTT. Translation gives CASSLDSGSGNTIYF.

The gene calls are TRBV2 and TRBJ1-5; 8 bases are shared with TRBD1. Germline loops: CDR1 SNHLY, CDR2 FYNNEI. The CDR3 length is 15 residues. V was clipped by 3 bases and J by 2 bases; unmatched bases: 3. CDR3 nucleotides: TGTGCCAGCAGTGACAGGGGGCTGGGCAATCAGCCCCAGCATTTT. Translation gives CASSDRGLGNQPQHF.

In its sample, this clone was seen once. The rearrangement links TRBV7-2 to TRBJ1-6, with D perhaps TRBD1 (6 bases). The germline V gene has CDR1 SGHTA and CDR2 FQGNSA. Deletions cut 1 base from V and 5 bases from J, with 9 bases between. The CDR3 runs to 15 residues. CDR3 amino acids: CASSLGGQNNSPLHF. The CDR3 DNA reads as TGTGCCAGCAGCTTAGGAGGACAGAATAATTCACCCCTCCACTTT.

V gene TRBV10-3 combines with J gene TRBJ2-3; D ambiguous. The germline CDR1 and CDR2 sequences are ENHRY and SYGVKD. Between the trimmed V and J ends, which lost 4 bases and 4 bases, there was a span of 9 bases. This CDR3 has 13 amino acids. The CDR3 protein is CAISAHESDTQYF. For the CDR3, the DNA is TGTGCCATCAGTGCCCACGAGTCAGATACGCAGTATTTT.

This rearrangement joins TRBV27 to TRBJ2-2; possibly TRBD2 for D (6 bases). Per germline, CDR1 MNHEY and CDR2 SMNVEV (reference sequence). The CDR3 sequence is 16 residues long. V gave up 7 bases and J gave up 1 base, with 16 bases separating them. CDR3 sequence reads: CASTSTGAGNTGELFF. The CDR3 coding sequence is TGTGCCAGCACCTCTACGGGAGCAGGGAACACCGGGGAGCTGTTTTTT.

The gene calls are TRBV6-1 and TRBJ1-3; 7 bases map to TRBD1. Germline values: CDR1 MNHNS, CDR2 SASEGT. V was pared by 1 base and J by 0 bases, with 15 bases of the junction left unmatched. This CDR3 has 20 amino acids. The CDR3 reads CASSEEVKGQRFSSGNTIYF. The CDR3, as DNA: TGTGCCAGCAGTGAAGAAGTCAAGGGACAGAGGTTTTCCTCTGGAAACACCATATATTTT.

This sequence joins TRBV2 and TRBJ1-2, with 9 bases that match TRBD1. CDR3 length equals 13 residues. J was trimmed by 7 bases and V by 8 bases; bases with no gene match: 8. CDR1 SNHLY and CDR2 FYNNEI come from the germline V gene. In nucleotides, the CDR3 is TGTGCCAGCGACGGACAGGGGATCGCTGGCTACACCTTC. It is translated as CASDGQGIAGYTF.

Comments on this clone: The sample carries other DNA sequences with the same CDR3. The chain joins TRBV10-2 to TRBJ1-5, with D possibly TRBD1 on 5 matching bases. Germline CDR1 is WSHSY and CDR2 is SAAADI. V was pared by 0 bases and J by 6 bases, with 6 bases between. The CDR3 is 13 amino acids. This chain's CDR3 is CASSESRGQPQHF. For the CDR3, the DNA is TGCGCCAGCAGTGAGTCTAGGGGTCAGCCCCAGCATTTT.

This chain links TRBV15 with TRBJ2-7; TRBD1 matches 9 bases. V was pared by 1 base and J by 3 bases, with 4 bases of the junction left unmatched. Looked up from germline, CDR1 is LNHNV and CDR2 is YYDKDF (reference sequence). CDR3 length: 15 residues. The CDR3 loop is CATSRVPTGGYEQYF. The CDR3 DNA reads TGTGCCACCAGCAGAGTCCCGACAGGGGGCTACGAGCAGTACTTC.